This T cell receptor (beta chain) was captured by sequencing in a study of blood T cell repertoires in COVID-19. Study overall: From the United States, Italy and Spain came samples of acute and convalescent COVID-19. T cells, B-cell-depleted T cells, or PBMCs provided the cDNA or gDNA that served as material.

V dropped 0 bases and J dropped 4; count of bases not matched to a gene: 3. The CDR3 covers 15 residues. CDR1 and CDR2 (germline): KGHSY, FQNENV. Under the authors' procedure: Nucleated cell counts were estimated from reference gene primer amplification. Here immunoSEQ multiplex PCR was the method, and the copy in TCRdb shows in-frame clones only, minus some. From that table come the V and J calls and clone size; the DNA was used to work out D and trimming. The sample has fewer than 250,000 clones; almost 90% are singletons. Sequencing was done on a sample of peripheral blood. The receptor's source is an older woman with acute or convalescent COVID-19. The chain uses TRBV16 and TRBJ2-5, with 9 bases aligning to TRBD2. CDR3: CASSQSLAGAETQYF. CDR3 nucleotides: TGTGCCAGCAGCCAATCGTTAGCGGGAGCAGAGACCCAGTACTTC.